Listed below are T cell receptor beta chains from one sample, sequenced in a study of T cell responses to AZD1222 COVID-19 vaccine. Sequencing was performed with immunoSEQ multiplex PCR; in TCRdb, only in-frame clones are kept and a portion is missing. Among fewer than 30,000 clones listed, around four fifths were seen once. The sample here was peripheral blood, taken on day 0 of AZD1222 vaccination. All receptors come from an adult in good health. The conserved cysteine and the conserved F or W are not part of the CDR3 here. The order of the fields is CDR3 protein, J gene, V gene.

ASTKRGITEAF	TRBJ1-1	TRBV21-1
ASSTGGGNTIY	TRBJ1-3	TRBV7-8
ASSESQQETNYNEQF	TRBJ2-1	TRBV10-2
ASSMDRFGYT	TRBJ1-2	TRBV5-1
ASSEEGVGLGYT	TRBJ1-2	TRBV6-1
ASRGTENQPQH	TRBJ1-5	TRBV25-1
ASSTTANYGYT	TRBJ1-2	TRBV25-1
ASSLGDGNQPQH	TRBJ1-5	TRBV7-2
ASSWGLVGDTQY	TRBJ2-3	TRBV2
ASSPRTGEGEQF	TRBJ2-1	TRBV11-3
ASSLSSYEQY	TRBJ2-7	TRBV7-2
ASSARLGPGNSPLH	TRBJ1-6	TRBV28
SAMGQMNTEAF	TRBJ1-1	TRBV29-1
ASSLAGAGTDTDTQY	TRBJ2-3	TRBV5-1
ASSATTGTGELF	TRBJ2-2	TRBV9
ASSQEGGRNTGELF	TRBJ2-2	TRBV4-2
ASSEIGSYNEQF	TRBJ2-1	TRBV10-1
ASSDSVGKKGNTGELF	TRBJ2-2	TRBV10-1
ASSVPGPYGYT	TRBJ1-2	TRBV7-2
ATSSMSEETQY	TRBJ2-5	TRBV15
ASSLGGGAYEQY	TRBJ2-7	TRBV7-8
ATSEAGFGGYT	TRBJ1-2	TRBV24-1
ASSWGQGSPLH	TRBJ1-6	TRBV5-1
ASRDLAGGSHEQF	TRBJ2-1	TRBV6-5
ASSSIFNQPQH	TRBJ1-5	TRBV10-2
ASSHRTSGSLDEQF	TRBJ2-1	TRBV4-1